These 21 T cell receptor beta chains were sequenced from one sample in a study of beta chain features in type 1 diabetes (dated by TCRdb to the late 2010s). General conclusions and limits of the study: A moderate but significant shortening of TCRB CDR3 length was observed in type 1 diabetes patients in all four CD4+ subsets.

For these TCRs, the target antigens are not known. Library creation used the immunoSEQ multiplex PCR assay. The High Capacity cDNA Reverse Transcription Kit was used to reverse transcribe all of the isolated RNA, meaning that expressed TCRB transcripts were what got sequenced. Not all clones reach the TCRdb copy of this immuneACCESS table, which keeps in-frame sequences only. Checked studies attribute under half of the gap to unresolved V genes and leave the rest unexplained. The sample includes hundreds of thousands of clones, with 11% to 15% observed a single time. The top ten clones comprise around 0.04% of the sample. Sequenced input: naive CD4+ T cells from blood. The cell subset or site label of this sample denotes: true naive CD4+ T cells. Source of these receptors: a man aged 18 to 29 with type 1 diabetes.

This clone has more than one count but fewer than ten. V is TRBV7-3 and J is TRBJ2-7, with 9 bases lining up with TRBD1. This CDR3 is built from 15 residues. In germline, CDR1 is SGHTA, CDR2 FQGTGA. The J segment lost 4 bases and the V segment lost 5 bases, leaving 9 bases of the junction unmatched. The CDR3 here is CASSEGGTGSYEQYF. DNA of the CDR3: TGTGCCAGCAGCGAGGGAGGGACAGGGTCGTACGAGCAGTACTTC.

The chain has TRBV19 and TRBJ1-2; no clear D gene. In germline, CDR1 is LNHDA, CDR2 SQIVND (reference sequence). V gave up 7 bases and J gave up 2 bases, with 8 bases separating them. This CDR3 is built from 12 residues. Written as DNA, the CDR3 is TGTGCCAGTAATCCAGGCAACTATGGCTACACCTTC. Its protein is CASNPGNYGYTF.

The CDR3 sequence: CASSPAGANQPQHF. CDR3 coding DNA: TGCGCCAGCAGCCCGGCCGGGGCTAATCAGCCCCAGCATTTT. V and J are TRBV4-1 and TRBJ1-5; D possibly corresponds to TRBD1 (5 bases). Germline V gene lookup returns CDR1 MGHRA and CDR2 YSYEKL. V lost 4 bases to trimming and J lost 4 bases, with 11 bases between them. This CDR3 has 14 residues.

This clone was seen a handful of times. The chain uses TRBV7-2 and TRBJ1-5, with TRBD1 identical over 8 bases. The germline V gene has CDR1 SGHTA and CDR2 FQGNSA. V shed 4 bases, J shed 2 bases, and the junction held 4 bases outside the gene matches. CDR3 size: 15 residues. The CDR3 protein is CASSWGTGGNQPQHF. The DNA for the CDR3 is TGTGCCAGCAGCTGGGGGACAGGAGGCAATCAGCCCCAGCATTTT.

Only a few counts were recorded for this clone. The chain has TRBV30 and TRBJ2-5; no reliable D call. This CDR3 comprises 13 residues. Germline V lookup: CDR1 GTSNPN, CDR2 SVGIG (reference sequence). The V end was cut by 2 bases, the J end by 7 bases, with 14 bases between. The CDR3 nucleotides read TGTGCCTGGAGTCAAACCACACTTGGGACCCAGTACTTC. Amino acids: CAWSQTTLGTQYF.

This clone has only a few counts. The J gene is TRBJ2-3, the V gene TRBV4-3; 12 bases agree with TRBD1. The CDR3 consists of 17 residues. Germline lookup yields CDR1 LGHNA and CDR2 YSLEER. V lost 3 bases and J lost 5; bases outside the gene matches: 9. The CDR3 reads CASSQGGGTGGRDTQYF. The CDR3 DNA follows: TGCGCCAGCAGCCAGGGCGGGGGGACAGGGGGCCGAGATACGCAGTATTTT.

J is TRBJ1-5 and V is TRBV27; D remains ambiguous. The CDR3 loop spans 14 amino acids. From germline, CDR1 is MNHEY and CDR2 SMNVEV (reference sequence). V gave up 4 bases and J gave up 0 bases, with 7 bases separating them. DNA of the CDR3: TGTGCCAGCAGTTCCGAGGGTAGCAATCAGCCCCAGCATTTT. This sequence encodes CASSSEGSNQPQHF.

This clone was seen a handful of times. The CDR3 protein is CASSLQGNSYEQYF. In nucleotides, the CDR3 is TGTGCCAGCAGTCTTCAGGGCAATTCCTACGAGCAGTACTTC. This chain uses TRBV14 with TRBJ2-7; a possible D gene is TRBD1 (5 bases). Germline CDR1 reads SGHDN; CDR2 reads FVKESK. The CDR3 consists of 14 residues. Between the trimmed V and J ends, which lost 6 bases and 1 base, there was a span of 13 bases.

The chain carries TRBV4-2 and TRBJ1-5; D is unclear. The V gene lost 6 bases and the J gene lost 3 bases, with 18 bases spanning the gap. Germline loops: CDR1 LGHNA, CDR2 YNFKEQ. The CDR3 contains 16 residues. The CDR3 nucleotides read TGTGCCAGCAGTCCGGGTTCGGGAGTAATCAATCAGCCCCAGCATTTT. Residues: CASSPGSGVINQPQHF.

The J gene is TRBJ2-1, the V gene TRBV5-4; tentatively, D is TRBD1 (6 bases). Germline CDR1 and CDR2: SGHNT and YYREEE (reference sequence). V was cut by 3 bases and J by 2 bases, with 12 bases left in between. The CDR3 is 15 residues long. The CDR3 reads CASSSGTSTYNEQFF. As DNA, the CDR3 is TGTGCCAGCAGCTCCGGGACATCAACCTACAATGAGCAGTTCTTC.

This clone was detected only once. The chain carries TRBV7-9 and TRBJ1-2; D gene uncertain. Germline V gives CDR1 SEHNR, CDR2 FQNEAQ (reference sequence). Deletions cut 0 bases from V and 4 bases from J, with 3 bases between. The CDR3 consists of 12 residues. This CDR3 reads CASSLASYGYTF. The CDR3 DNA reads TGTGCCAGCAGCTTAGCCAGCTATGGCTACACCTTC.

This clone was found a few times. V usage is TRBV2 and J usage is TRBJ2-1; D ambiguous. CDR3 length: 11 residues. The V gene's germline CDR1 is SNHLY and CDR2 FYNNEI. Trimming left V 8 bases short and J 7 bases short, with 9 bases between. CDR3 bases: TGTGCCAGCCACTATGCAAATGAGCAGTTCTTC. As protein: CASHYANEQFF.

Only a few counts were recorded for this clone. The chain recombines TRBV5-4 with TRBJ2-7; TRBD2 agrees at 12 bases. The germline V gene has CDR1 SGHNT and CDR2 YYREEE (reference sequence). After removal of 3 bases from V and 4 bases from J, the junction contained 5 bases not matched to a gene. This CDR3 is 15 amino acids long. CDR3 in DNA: TGTGCCAGCAGCTCCCGGACTAGCGGGGATTACGAGCAGTACTTC. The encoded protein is CASSSRTSGDYEQYF.

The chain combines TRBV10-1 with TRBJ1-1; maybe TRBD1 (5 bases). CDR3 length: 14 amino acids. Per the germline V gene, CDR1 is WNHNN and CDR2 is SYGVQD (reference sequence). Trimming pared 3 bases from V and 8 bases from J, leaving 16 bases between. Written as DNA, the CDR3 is TGCGCCAGCAGTGATAAGTCCGGGACTCTGGAAGCTTTCTTT. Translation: CASSDKSGTLEAFF.

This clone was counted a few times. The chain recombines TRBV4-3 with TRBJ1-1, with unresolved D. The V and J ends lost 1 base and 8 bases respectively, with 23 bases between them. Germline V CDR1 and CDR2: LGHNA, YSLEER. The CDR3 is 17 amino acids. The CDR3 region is CASSQGWLIAGAGEAFF. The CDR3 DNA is TGCGCCAGCAGCCAAGGGTGGTTAATCGCGGGCGCGGGGGAAGCTTTCTTT.

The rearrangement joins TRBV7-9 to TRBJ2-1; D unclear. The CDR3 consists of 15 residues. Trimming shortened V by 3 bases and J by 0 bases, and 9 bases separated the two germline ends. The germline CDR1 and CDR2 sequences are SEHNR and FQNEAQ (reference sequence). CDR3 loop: CASSFDRASYNEQFF. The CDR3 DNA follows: TGTGCCAGCAGCTTTGATAGGGCCTCCTACAATGAGCAGTTCTTC.

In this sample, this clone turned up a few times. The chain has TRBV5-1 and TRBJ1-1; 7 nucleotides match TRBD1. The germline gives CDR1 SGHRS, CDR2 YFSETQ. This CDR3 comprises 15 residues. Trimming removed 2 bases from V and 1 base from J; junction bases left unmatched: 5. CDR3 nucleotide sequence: TGCGCCAGCAGCTTAACGGACAGGTCGAACACTGAAGCTTTCTTT. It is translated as CASSLTDRSNTEAFF.

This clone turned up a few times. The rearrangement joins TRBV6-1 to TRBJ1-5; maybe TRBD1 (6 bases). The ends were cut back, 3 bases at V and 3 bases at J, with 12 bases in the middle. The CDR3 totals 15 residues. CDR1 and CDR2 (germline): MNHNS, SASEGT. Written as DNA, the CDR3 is TGTGCCAGCAGTGATCCACAGGGCTTCAATCAGCCCCAGCATTTT. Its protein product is CASSDPQGFNQPQHF.

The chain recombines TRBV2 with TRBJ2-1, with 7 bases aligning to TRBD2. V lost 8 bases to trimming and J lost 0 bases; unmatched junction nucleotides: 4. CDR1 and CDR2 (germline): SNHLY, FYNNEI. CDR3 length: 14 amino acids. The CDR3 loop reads CASDGGSSYNEQFF. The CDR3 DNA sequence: TGTGCCAGCGACGGGGGGAGCTCCTACAATGAGCAGTTCTTC.

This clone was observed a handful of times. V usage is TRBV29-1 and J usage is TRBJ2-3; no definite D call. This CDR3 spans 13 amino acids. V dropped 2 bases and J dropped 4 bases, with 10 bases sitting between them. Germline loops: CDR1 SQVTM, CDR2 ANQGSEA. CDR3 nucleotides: TGCAGCGTTGAATGGCAGACCTCAGATACGCAGTATTTT. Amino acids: CSVEWQTSDTQYF.

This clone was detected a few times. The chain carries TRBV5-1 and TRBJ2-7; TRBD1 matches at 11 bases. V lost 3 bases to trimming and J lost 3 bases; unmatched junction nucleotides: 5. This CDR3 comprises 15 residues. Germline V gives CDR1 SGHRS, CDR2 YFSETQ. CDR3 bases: TGCGCCAGCAGCTCGGGAGGGACAGGGGGCTACGAGCAGTACTTC. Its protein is CASSSGGTGGYEQYF.